This T cell receptor beta chain came from a study of shared clonotypes between healthy human individuals (dated by TCRdb to about 2020). About the study as a whole: A couple of women and a few men aged 18 to 49 years were included in the cohort. To estimate repertoire size and how much clonotype sharing occurs between individuals, the study deeply sequenced the blood TCR repertoires of 4 to 6 healthy adults. Different laboratories and diverse techniques were used to prepare libraries and sequence TCR repertoires, to increase sequencing depth and limit assay-specific biases. For each donor, CD4 naive and CD4 memory were each run on three plates, CD8 naive on two plates, and CD8 memory on one plate. Leukapheresis yielded between about 0.85 and 9 billion PBMCs per donor.

According to the germline V gene, CDR1 reads MNHEY and CDR2 reads SVGAGI. Trimming costs V 6 bases and J 0 bases, and their ends lie 9 bases apart. The CDR3 spans 15 residues, from the cysteine through the phenylalanine. Solely the CDR3 DNA is kept, with 45 bases framed from the first base. Using the deep immunoSEQ assay, multiplex PCR amplified TCR CDR3 regions from genomic DNA. Extracted genomic DNA from each cell subset was distributed evenly across all wells of several immunoSEQ 96-well plates, and each plate was treated as a replicate. For sorted subsets, 200 to 250 ng of genomic DNA, equivalent to around 30,000 T cell genomes, went into each replicate PCR. Purified libraries were quantified with a Qubit 3.0 fluorometer, sized on a Bioanalyzer 2100, and re-quantified with the KAPA Library Quantification kit. Each immunoSEQ 96-well plate was sequenced on its own single-read 150-cycle Illumina NextSeq 550 flow cell. From the authors' description of their analysis: The immunoSEQ output contained only junctional sequences without quality scores, so filtering could not match that applied to full-length reads. To assign V/J genes and CDR3, sequences were annotated using PyIR, a Python wrapper for IgBLAST v1.9, with IMGT germline references. Reads were removed for weak V/J assignments (E-value above 1e-6), missing CDR3, stop codons, out-of-frame junctions, or ambiguous translated residues. A V3J clonotype was defined by an identical inferred V gene, J gene, and CDR3 amino acid sequence. To compute the percentage overlap between repertoires, the number of shared unique clonotypes was divided by the size of the smaller repertoire. Three approaches were used to assess repertoire richness: RTK rarefaction, the Chao1 estimator, and Recon v2.1 estimates of unobserved clonotypes. Generation probabilities for all TCRbeta clonotypes obtained by the gDNA method from several donors were computed using OLGA. Here the immuneACCESS table is served through TCRdb, limited to in-frame sequences with V and J called. Missing clones are a known gap in these copies; in checked studies unresolved V genes cover under half, and the rest lacks a known reason. V, J and clone size derive from that table, while D and trimming were established from the DNA sequence. Here the sample has roughly 400,000 clones; 96% occur a single time. The ten largest clones add up to 0.25% to 0.35% of the sample.

As regards this clone: Its antigen has not been determined. No much larger clone exists at a distance of one base, and base qualities are not known.

Overall results and qualifications from the work: Estimated clonotype richness was generally larger for naive than for memory subsets. Because the study included only a small number of donors, the genetic and exposure-history diversity represented was limited. Compared with non-shared clonotypes, clonotypes shared by all four sorted-subset donors had higher generation probabilities. Across a handful of donors, around 5% of naive CD4, approximately 4% of naive CD8, around 2.1% of memory CD4, and approximately 0.4% of memory CD8 clonotypes were shared. Even with the large sequencing depth, rarefaction of the sorted-subset datasets indicated that sequencing was incomplete. Only blood was sampled, and tissue TCR repertoires likely differ from those in blood. Pairwise subsampling indicated that sequencing depth was expected to affect the degree of clonotype sharing among donors.

The donors were healthy, HIV-negative adults with no recently reported acute infections or vaccinations. Only Caucasian adults living in Nashville, Tennessee, USA were represented among the donors. CD8 memory samples consisted of magnetically selected CD45RO+ cells combined with CCR7-negative CD45RA+ effector memory (TemRA) cells. Blood was collected by leukapheresis, and PBMCs were isolated by Ficoll-Histopaque density gradient centrifugation and then cryopreserved in liquid nitrogen vapor phase. Purity and quantity of every magnetically sorted T cell population were checked by analytical flow cytometry. From each sorted fraction, genomic DNA was isolated and quantified by UV absorbance on a Nanodrop 2000c.

The receptor's source is a man aged 25 to 40 in good health. Here the chain combines TRBV6-5 and TRBJ2-6; a confident D gene designation cannot be given. The sample was memory CD8+ T cells sorted from blood. The sample's cell subset or site label is to be understood as: CD45RO+ cells pooled with CCR7-negative TemRA cells. The CDR3 is CASRDSNSGANVLTF. The DNA sequence is as follows: TGTGCCAGCAGAGACTCAAACTCTGGGGCCAACGTCCTGACTTTC.